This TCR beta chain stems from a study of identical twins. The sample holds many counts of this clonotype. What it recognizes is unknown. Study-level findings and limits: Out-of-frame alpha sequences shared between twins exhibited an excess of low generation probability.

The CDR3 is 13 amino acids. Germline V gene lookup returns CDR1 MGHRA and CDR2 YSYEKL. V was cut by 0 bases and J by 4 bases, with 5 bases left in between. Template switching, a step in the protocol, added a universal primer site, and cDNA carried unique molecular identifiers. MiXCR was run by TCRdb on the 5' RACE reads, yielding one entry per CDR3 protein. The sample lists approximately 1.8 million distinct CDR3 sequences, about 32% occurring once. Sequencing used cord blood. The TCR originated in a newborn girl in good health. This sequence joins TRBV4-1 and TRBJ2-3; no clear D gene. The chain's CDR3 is CASSQERPDTQYF. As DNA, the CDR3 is TGCGCCAGCAGCCAAGAACGGCCAGATACGCAGTATTTT.